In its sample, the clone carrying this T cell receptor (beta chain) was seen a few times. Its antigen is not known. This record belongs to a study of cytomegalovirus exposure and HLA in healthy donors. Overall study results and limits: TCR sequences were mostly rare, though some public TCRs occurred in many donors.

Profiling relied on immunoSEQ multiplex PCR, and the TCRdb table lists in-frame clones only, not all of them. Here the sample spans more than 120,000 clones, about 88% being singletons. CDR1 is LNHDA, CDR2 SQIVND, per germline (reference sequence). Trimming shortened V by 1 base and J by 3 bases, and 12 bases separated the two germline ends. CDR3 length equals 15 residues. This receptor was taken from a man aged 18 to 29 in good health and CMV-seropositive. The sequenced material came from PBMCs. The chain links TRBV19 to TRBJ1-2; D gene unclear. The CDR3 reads CASSIAPEVYYGYTF. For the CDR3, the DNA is TGTGCCAGTAGTATAGCCCCGGAGGTTTACTATGGCTACACCTTC. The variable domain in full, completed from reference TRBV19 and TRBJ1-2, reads DGGITQSPKYLFRKEGQNVTLSCEQNLNHDAMYWYRQDPGQGLRLIYYSQIVNDFQKGDIAEGYSVSREKKESFPLTVTSAQKNPTAFYLCASSIAPEVYYGYTFGSGTRLTVV.